This T cell receptor (beta chain) was captured in a study of shared clonotypes between healthy human individuals (dated by TCRdb to the early 2020s). Study-level background: The cohort comprised a couple of women and three men aged 18 to 49 years. The study deeply sequenced blood TCR repertoires of about 5 healthy adults to estimate repertoire size and the extent of clonotype sharing between individuals. Per donor, three plates each were used for CD4 naive and CD4 memory, two for CD8 naive, and one for CD8 memory. Between about 0.94 and 8.9 billion PBMCs per donor were obtained by leukapheresis. To increase sequencing depth and limit assay-specific biases, TCR repertoire library preparation and sequencing were carried out by different laboratories using diverse techniques.

Summary of the overall study and its limitations: The genetic and exposure-history diversity represented was limited by the small number of donors. Naive subsets generally had larger estimated clonotype richness than memory subsets did. Across a handful of donors, around 5% of naive CD4, 3% to 3.5% of naive CD8, roughly 2.2% of memory CD4, and approximately 0.4% of memory CD8 clonotypes were shared. Based on pairwise subsampling, the degree of clonotype sharing among donors was expected to be affected by sequencing depth. Even with the large sequencing depth, rarefaction of the sorted-subset datasets indicated that sequencing was incomplete. Only blood was sampled, and tissue TCR repertoires likely differ from those in blood. Clonotypes shared by all four sorted-subset donors showed higher generation probabilities than non-shared clonotypes.

The donors were healthy, HIV-negative adults who had no recently reported acute infections or vaccinations. Every donor was a Caucasian adult living in Nashville, Tennessee, USA. Magnetic negative selection was used to enrich CD4+ T cells, after which naive cells were positively selected on CD45RA and the negative fraction became the memory subset. Blood was collected by leukapheresis, and PBMCs were isolated by Ficoll-Histopaque density gradient centrifugation and then cryopreserved in liquid nitrogen vapor phase. Analytical flow cytometry was used to check the purity and quantity of every magnetically sorted T cell population. Genomic DNA was isolated from every sorted fraction and measured by UV absorbance on a Nanodrop 2000c. Using the deep immunoSEQ assay, TCR CDR3 regions were amplified from genomic DNA by multiplex PCR. Extracted genomic DNA from each cell subset was spread evenly across all wells of several immunoSEQ 96-well plates, with each plate serving as a replicate. For sorted subsets, approximately 190 ng genomic DNA, equal to some 28,000 T cell genomes, was loaded into each replicate PCR. Purified libraries were quantified with a Qubit 3.0 fluorometer, sized on a Bioanalyzer 2100, and re-quantified with the KAPA Library Quantification kit. Every immunoSEQ 96-well plate was sequenced on a dedicated single-read 150-cycle Illumina NextSeq 550 flow cell. The authors processed their data as follows. The immunoSEQ output contained only junctional sequences without quality scores, so filtering could not match that applied to full-length reads. To assign V/J genes and CDR3, sequences were annotated using PyIR, a Python wrapper for IgBLAST v1.9, with IMGT germline references. Reads with weak V/J assignments (E-value above 1e-6), missing CDR3, stop codons, out-of-frame junctions, or ambiguous translated residues were removed. A V3J clonotype was defined by an identical inferred V gene, J gene, and CDR3 amino acid sequence. The percentage overlap between two repertoires was calculated by dividing the number of shared unique clonotypes by the size of the smaller repertoire. Richness of each repertoire was evaluated using RTK rarefaction, the Chao1 estimator, and Recon v2.1 estimates of unobserved clonotypes. Generation probabilities for all TCRbeta clonotypes obtained by the gDNA method from a handful of donors were computed using OLGA. The source is immuneACCESS, and TCRdb retained only in-frame sequences with V and J called. Part of the clones is not carried over; for the studies checked, unresolved V genes explain less than half of this, and the remainder is unexplained. V and J calls and clone size are copied from that table; D and trimming were computed from the DNA. The sample includes roughly 1 million clones, with roughly 74% observed a single time. The ten largest clones add up to more than 0.45% of the sample.

As to this clone: Its recognized antigen is unknown. Base qualities were left out, and no much larger clone turns up one base away.

This clonotype was obtained from a man younger than 35 in good health. Some clones in this sample may be carry-over from other donors' samples. Sequenced input: memory CD4+ T cells from PBMCs. Taken with the paper, the label for cell subset or site translates to: CD45RA-negative fraction.

The DNA sequence reads TGTGCCAGCTGGACAGGGACTCGGACCGGCGACATTCAGTACTTC. It is translated as CASWTGTRTGDIQYF. The sequence links TRBV6-9 to TRBJ2-4; TRBD1 lines up with 8 middle nucleotides. The germline V end is reduced by 8 bases and the J end by 8 bases; junction bases left unmatched: 14. The germline V gene supplies CDR1 MNHGY and CDR2 SVAAGI. The CDR3 covers 15 residues, taking in both the cysteine and the phenylalanine. Kept here is only the CDR3 DNA, which spans 45 bases and is read in frame from base 1.